The clone carrying this T cell receptor beta chain was seen a handful of times. The antigen is undetermined. Trimming removed 2 bases at V and 5 bases at J, with 9 bases between. There are 13 residues in the CDR3. Germline CDR1 reads MNHEY; CDR2 reads SVGAGI. This sample was taken from a study of cytomegalovirus exposure and HLA in healthy donors. The study's findings and limits: An Asian-associated ancestry cluster reportedly showed fewer N-insertions than the roughly 670-donor mean in a later analysis.

PCR used 60 Vbeta primers and 13 Jbeta primers. Method: immunoSEQ multiplex PCR; TCRdb's copy keeps in-frame clones and lacks some. Of more than 95,000 clones detected, around 79% appear once; the ten largest clones hold around 3%. The receptor was derived from a female donor in good health and CMV-seropositive. Material: PBMCs. The chain combines TRBV6-5 with TRBJ1-1, with D possibly TRBD1 on 6 matching bases. The CDR3 DNA follows: TGTGCCAGCAGTTACCTCCAGGGGACTGAAGCTTTCTTT. This codes for CASSYLQGTEAFF.